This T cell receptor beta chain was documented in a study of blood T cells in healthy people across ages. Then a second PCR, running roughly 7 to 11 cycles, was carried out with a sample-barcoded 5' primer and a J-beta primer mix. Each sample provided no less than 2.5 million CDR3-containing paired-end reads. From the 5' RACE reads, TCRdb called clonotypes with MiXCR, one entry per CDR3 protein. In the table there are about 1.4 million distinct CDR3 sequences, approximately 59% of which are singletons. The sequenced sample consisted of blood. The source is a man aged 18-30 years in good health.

The CDR3 DNA follows: TGTGCCAGCAGTTTAGCCCGGGACAGGGTTTATGGCTACACCTTC. This codes for CASSLARDRVYGYTF. The chain carries TRBV27 and TRBJ1-2, with 9 bases that match TRBD1. Germline trimming cut 2 bases from V and 5 bases from J; bases unmatched to any gene: 6. The CDR3 is 15 residues long. The germline gives CDR1 MNHEY, CDR2 SMNVEV (reference sequence).